This TCR beta chain originates from a study of cytomegalovirus exposure and HLA in healthy donors. Whole-study results and caveats: In an earlier analysis, about 87% or about 30%: the productive usage of most TCR beta V segments.

The PCR used 60 Vbeta and 13 Jbeta primers. The data were produced by immunoSEQ multiplex PCR, yet TCRdb's version contains in-frame clones alone and is incomplete. The sample records 120,000 to 150,000 clones, around 78% being singletons. The V and J ends lost 4 bases and 0 bases, in that order; junction bases with no gene match: 6. Looked up from germline, CDR1 is LNHDA and CDR2 is SQIVND (reference sequence). The CDR3 length is 16 residues. In regard to this clone: Its cognate antigen is unknown.

The sequenced material came from PBMCs. The clonotype was recovered from a man aged 35-49 years in good health and CMV-seropositive. V is TRBV19 and J is TRBJ2-7; 10 positions match TRBD2. The CDR3 coding sequence is TGTGCCAGTAGTACACGGACTAGCGGCACCTCCTACGAGCAGTACTTC. Its protein product is CASSTRTSGTSYEQYF. Combining the CDR3 with reference TRBV19 and TRBJ2-7 gives the whole variable domain DGGITQSPKYLFRKEGQNVTLSCEQNLNHDAMYWYRQDPGQGLRLIYYSQIVNDFQKGDIAEGYSVSREKKESFPLTVTSAQKNPTAFYLCASSTRTSGTSYEQYFGPGTRLTVT.